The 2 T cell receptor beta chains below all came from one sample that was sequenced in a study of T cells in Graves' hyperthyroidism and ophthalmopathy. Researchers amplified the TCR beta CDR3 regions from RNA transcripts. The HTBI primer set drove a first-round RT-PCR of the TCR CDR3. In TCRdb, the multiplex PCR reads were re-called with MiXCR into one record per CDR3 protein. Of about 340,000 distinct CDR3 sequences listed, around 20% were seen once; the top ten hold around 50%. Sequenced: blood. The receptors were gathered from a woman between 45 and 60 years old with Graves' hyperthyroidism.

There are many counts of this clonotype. This CDR3 reads CASSLELAGAYEQYF. CDR3 sequence (DNA): TGCGCCAGCAGCTTGGAACTAGCGGGAGCCTACGAGCAGTACTTC. This chain joins TRBV5-1 and TRBJ2-7; 11 positions match TRBD2. This CDR3 has 15 residues. Germline V lookup: CDR1 SGHRS, CDR2 YFSETQ. J lost 2 bases, V lost 0 bases, and 1 base had no gene match.

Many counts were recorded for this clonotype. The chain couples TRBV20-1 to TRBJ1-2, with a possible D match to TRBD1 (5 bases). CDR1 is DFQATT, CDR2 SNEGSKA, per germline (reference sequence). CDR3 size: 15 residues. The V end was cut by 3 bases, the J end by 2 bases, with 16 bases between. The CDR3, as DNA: TGCAGTGCTAGCAGCCAATTTGGGGGGAACTATGGCTACACCTTC. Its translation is CSASSQFGGNYGYTF.